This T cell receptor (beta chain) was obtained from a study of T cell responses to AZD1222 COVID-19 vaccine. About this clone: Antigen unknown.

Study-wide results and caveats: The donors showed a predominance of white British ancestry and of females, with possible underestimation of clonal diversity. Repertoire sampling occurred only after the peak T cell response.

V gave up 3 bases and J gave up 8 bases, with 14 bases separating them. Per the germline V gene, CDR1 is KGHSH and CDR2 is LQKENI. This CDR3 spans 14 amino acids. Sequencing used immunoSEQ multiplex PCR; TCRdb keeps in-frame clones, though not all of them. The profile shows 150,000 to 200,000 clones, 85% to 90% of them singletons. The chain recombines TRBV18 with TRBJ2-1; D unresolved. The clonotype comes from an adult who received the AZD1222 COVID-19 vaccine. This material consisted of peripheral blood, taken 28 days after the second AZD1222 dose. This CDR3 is CASSPRQLPDEQFF. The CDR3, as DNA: TGTGCCAGCTCACCGCGGCAACTCCCGGATGAGCAGTTCTTC.